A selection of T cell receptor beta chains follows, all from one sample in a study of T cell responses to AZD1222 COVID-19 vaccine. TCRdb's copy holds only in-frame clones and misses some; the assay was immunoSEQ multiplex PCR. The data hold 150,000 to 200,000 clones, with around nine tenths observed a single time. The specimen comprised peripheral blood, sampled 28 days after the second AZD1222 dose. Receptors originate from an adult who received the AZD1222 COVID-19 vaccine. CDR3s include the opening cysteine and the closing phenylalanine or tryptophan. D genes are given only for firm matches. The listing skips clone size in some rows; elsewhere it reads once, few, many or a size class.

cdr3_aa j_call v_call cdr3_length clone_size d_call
CASRQFGGVQYF TRBJ2-7 TRBV6-5 12 - TRBD2
CASMSVTPRNEQFF TRBJ2-1 TRBV6-5 14 once -
CASTRAGGNTIYF TRBJ1-3 TRBV19 13 - -
CASSEMGRHYEQYF TRBJ2-7 TRBV6-1 14 - -
CASSLLWEGADTEAFF TRBJ1-1 TRBV27 16 - TRBD1
CASSLAGVTVAAEAFF TRBJ1-1 TRBV5-1 16 few -
CASSLYHGQGMSPLHF TRBJ1-6 TRBV27 16 once TRBD1
CASSSPGQGPLGGYTF TRBJ1-2 TRBV5-1 16 - TRBD1
CASSIDRWDRYEAFF TRBJ1-1 TRBV19 15 few TRBD1
CASSSPGEGVNTEAFF TRBJ1-1 TRBV27 16 - -
CASSPSGLQNSPLHF TRBJ1-6 TRBV28 15 - -
CATSRDRAEKLFF TRBJ1-4 TRBV15 13 - TRBD1
CASSQQGSPLHF TRBJ1-6 TRBV4-3 12 - -
CASSSMLGPNYGYTF TRBJ1-2 TRBV7-3 15 - -
CASSRRGGVSDTEAFF TRBJ1-1 TRBV5-1 16 - TRBD1
CASSLNAQGSYNSPLHF TRBJ1-6 TRBV7-3 17 once -
CAWSERSGGPSYEQYF TRBJ2-7 TRBV30 16 - -
CASRAGQETQYF TRBJ2-5 TRBV12-3/TRBV12-4 12 - -
CASSLGATGHDGYTF TRBJ1-2 TRBV7-9 15 - TRBD1
CAWTPLPGTGWDGYTF TRBJ1-2 TRBV30 16 few TRBD1
CASSEAAGGWTTEAFF TRBJ1-1 TRBV2 16 few TRBD1
CASSRPGLAGGRHEQYF TRBJ2-7 TRBV5-4 17 - TRBD2
CASSFNPGGLETQYF TRBJ2-5 TRBV5-1 15 once TRBD1
CASSERVTQYF TRBJ2-5 TRBV2 11 - -
CASRMTGLNYGYTF TRBJ1-2 TRBV3-1/TRBV3-2 14 - -
CASSLKARGEAFF TRBJ1-1 TRBV7-9 13 - -
CAGSLTTGLGNTIYF TRBJ1-3 TRBV7-9 15 - TRBD1
CASSSTILSGDYGYTF TRBJ1-2 TRBV19 16 - -
CASSYEGGYGYTF TRBJ1-2 TRBV6-5 13 once -
CASSLADEQYF TRBJ2-7 TRBV13 11 - -
CASSTGLDQPQHF TRBJ1-5 TRBV6-4 13 - -
CASSVTGSRATNEKLFF TRBJ1-4 TRBV14 17 - TRBD1
CASSSGGVNTEAFF TRBJ1-1 TRBV5-4 14 - TRBD1
CASSSHGNNQPQHF TRBJ1-5 TRBV6-2/TRBV6-3 14 once -
CASSSGQTSGNTIYF TRBJ1-3 TRBV5-1 15 few -
CATSDLNEQFF TRBJ2-1 TRBV24-1 11 - -
CASSDSGQGNTGELFF TRBJ2-2 TRBV6-4 16 - TRBD1
CASSQQGYYGYTF TRBJ1-2 TRBV12-3/TRBV12-4 13 - TRBD1
CASSFGGSSSYEQYF TRBJ2-7 TRBV5-4 15 - -
CAEATGEGYGYTF TRBJ1-2 TRBV2 13 - -
CASSYRTEIYSRAFF TRBJ1-1 TRBV6-5 15 - -
CASRPGAEETQYF TRBJ2-5 TRBV6-5 13 - -
CAWSIRDRPNQPQHF TRBJ1-5 TRBV30 15 - TRBD1
CASSLSQGRGGPQHF TRBJ1-5 TRBV27 15 - -
CASSLESGARQYF TRBJ2-7 TRBV7-7 13 many -
CASSFIRTSGGRISGANVLTF TRBJ2-6 TRBV6-2/TRBV6-3 21 - TRBD2
CAWKTAVNEKLFF TRBJ1-4 TRBV30 13 - -